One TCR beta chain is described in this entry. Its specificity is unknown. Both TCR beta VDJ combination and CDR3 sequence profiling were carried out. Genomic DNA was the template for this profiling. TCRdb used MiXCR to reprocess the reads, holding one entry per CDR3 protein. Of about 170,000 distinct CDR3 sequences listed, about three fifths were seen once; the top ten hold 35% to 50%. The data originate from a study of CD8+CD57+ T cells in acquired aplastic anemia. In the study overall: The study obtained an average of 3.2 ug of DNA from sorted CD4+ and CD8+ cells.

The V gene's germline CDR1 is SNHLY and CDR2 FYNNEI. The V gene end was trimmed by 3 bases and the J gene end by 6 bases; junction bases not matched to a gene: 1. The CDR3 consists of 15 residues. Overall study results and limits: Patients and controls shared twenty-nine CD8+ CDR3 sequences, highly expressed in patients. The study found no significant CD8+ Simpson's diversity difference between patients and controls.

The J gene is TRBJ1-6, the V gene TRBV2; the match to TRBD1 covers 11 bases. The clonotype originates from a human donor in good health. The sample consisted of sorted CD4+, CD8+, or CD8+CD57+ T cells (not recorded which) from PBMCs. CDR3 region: CASSEGTGGNSPLHF. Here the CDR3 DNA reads TGTGCCAGCAGTGAGGGGACAGGGGGTAATTCACCCCTCCACTTT.